This T cell receptor beta chain was profiled in a study of STAT5B mutations in CD4+ large granular lymphocyte leukemia. Study results and caveats: CD4-sorted patient repertoires seemed more clonal than healthy CD4+ repertoires.

Turning to this clone: Its antigen remains unknown.

Controls came from buffy coats of healthy blood donors. The protocol was immunoSEQ multiplex PCR, while the TCRdb copy is restricted to in-frame clones and leaves out a portion. The sample has some 35,000 clones; roughly 82% are singletons. This CDR3 has 15 amino acids. V lost 6 bases, J lost 2 bases, and 8 bases stayed unmatched. Germline V gives CDR1 MNHEY, CDR2 SVGAGI. The sample was CD4+ T cells from blood buffy coats. This sequence originates from a human donor in good health. The chain uses TRBV6-5 and TRBJ2-7; 9 positions agree with TRBD1. The CDR3 DNA is TGTGCCAGCAGAGAACACAGGGGGCGCCCCTACGAGCAGTACTTC. Amino acid sequence: CASREHRGRPYEQYF.